The clone carrying this TCR beta chain appeared once. CDR3 size: 16 residues. J was trimmed by 1 base and V by 0 bases; bases with no gene match: 3. Germline assignment: CDR1 SGHRS and CDR2 YFSETQ. The sample originates from a study of blood T cell repertoires in COVID-19. Across the whole study: Researchers got acute and convalescent COVID-19 samples from the United States, Italy and Spain.

Method: immunoSEQ multiplex PCR; TCRdb's copy keeps in-frame clones and lacks some. The sample consists of around 380,000 clones, approximately 80% of them appearing once. The sample comprised peripheral blood. V usage is TRBV5-1 and J usage is TRBJ2-5; 10 positions match TRBD2. The source of this sequence is a human donor with acute or convalescent COVID-19. The donor label of this sample is uncertain. The CDR3 loop is CASSLGTSGFQETQYF. In DNA, the CDR3 is TGCGCCAGCAGCTTGGGGACTAGCGGTTTCCAAGAGACCCAGTACTTC.